This T cell receptor (beta chain) was retrieved from a study of CD8 T cells in ankylosing spondylitis. Quantitative 5'-RACE with molecular barcodes produced the TCR beta libraries. TCRdb reprocessed the 5' RACE reads via MiXCR and lists one record per CDR3 protein. The table lists some 340,000 distinct CDR3 sequences, approximately 14% of them singletons, with around 0.99% in the top ten. On this clonotype: Its antigen remains unknown.

The J segment lost 2 bases and the V segment lost 4 bases, leaving 2 bases of the junction unmatched. The length of the CDR3 is 14 residues. Germline loops: CDR1 LNHDA, CDR2 SQIVND (reference sequence). General observations from the study: There was reportedly significant enrichment of clones that were disease-linked in matched ankylosing spondylitis synovial fluid. Disease-associated clones were CD8+ and fairly uncommon in peripheral blood. Both synovial fluid and blood in reactive arthritis had previously been reported to carry some motif variants.

The V and J genes are TRBV19 and TRBJ2-5; 9 bases are shared with TRBD2. The specimen was blood, either unsorted or a sorted T cell fraction (not recorded which). The source of this sequence is a male donor with ankylosing spondylitis or in good health (not recorded which). Here the CDR3 reads CASSSGRAQETQYF. DNA of the CDR3: TGTGCCAGTAGTAGCGGGAGGGCTCAAGAGACCCAGTACTTC.